This T cell receptor beta chain originates from a study of shared clonotypes between healthy human individuals (dated by TCRdb to 2018 to 2021). With regard to the full study: The cohort included three men and a couple of women between 18 and 49 years of age. To increase sequencing depth and limit assay-specific biases, TCR repertoire library preparation and sequencing were carried out by different laboratories using diverse techniques. Leukapheresis yielded between about 0.8 and 9.5 billion PBMCs per donor. For each donor, CD4 naive and CD4 memory were each run on three plates, CD8 naive on two plates, and CD8 memory on one plate. Blood TCR repertoires of roughly five healthy adults were deeply sequenced to estimate repertoire size and the extent of clonotype sharing between individuals. The paper's findings and limits, for the study overall: Based on pairwise subsampling, the degree of clonotype sharing among donors was expected to be affected by sequencing depth. The small number of donors limited the genetic and exposure-history diversity represented. Sampling was restricted to blood, and TCR repertoires in tissue are likely to differ from TCR repertoires in blood. Across a few donors, around 5% of naive CD4, over 3% of naive CD8, around 2.5% of memory CD4, and approximately 0.4% of memory CD8 clonotypes were shared. Even with the large sequencing depth, rarefaction of the sorted-subset datasets indicated that sequencing was incomplete. Naive subsets generally had larger estimated clonotype richness than memory subsets did. Compared with non-shared clonotypes, clonotypes shared by all four sorted-subset donors had higher generation probabilities.

About this clone: Its specific antigen is unknown. No much larger clonotype is one base removed from it; base qualities were not supplied.

Using the deep immunoSEQ assay, TCR CDR3 regions were amplified from genomic DNA by multiplex PCR. Extracted genomic DNA from each cell subset was spread evenly across all wells of several immunoSEQ 96-well plates, with each plate serving as a replicate. For sorted subsets, each replicate PCR was loaded with approximately 200 ng genomic DNA, equivalent to about 30,000 T cell genomes. The purified libraries were quantified using a Qubit 3.0 fluorometer, sized with a Bioanalyzer 2100, and then quantified again using the KAPA Library Quantification kit. A separate single-read 150-cycle Illumina NextSeq 550 flow cell was used to sequence each immunoSEQ 96-well plate. Turning to the authors' computational methods: Because only junctional sequences without quality scores were contained in the immunoSEQ output, filtering matching that applied to full-length reads could not be performed. To assign V/J genes and CDR3, sequences were annotated against IMGT germline references using PyIR, a Python wrapper for IgBLAST v1.9. Reads with weak V/J assignments (E-value above 1e-6), missing CDR3, stop codons, out-of-frame junctions, or ambiguous translated residues were removed. V3J clonotypes were defined as sequences sharing the same inferred V gene, J gene, and CDR3 amino acid sequence. Percentage overlap between repertoires was calculated by dividing the number of shared unique clonotypes by the size of the smaller repertoire. Richness of each repertoire was evaluated using RTK rarefaction, the Chao1 estimator, and Recon v2.1 estimates of unobserved clonotypes. OLGA was used to compute generation probabilities for all TCRbeta clonotypes that the gDNA method yielded from a handful of donors. TCRdb obtained this table from immuneACCESS and retained in-frame rearrangements with V and J assigned. These tables miss some clones; where compared with another copy, unresolved V genes account for less than half of the shortfall, and the remainder is unexplained. V, J and clone size reflect that table, while D and trimming were determined from the DNA. For this sample the table gives about 680,000 clones, of which 92% were detected only once. 24% of the sample goes to the ten largest clones.

V ends up 3 bases short and J 5 bases short, with an unmatched junction base count of 12. CDR1 and CDR2 are drawn from the germline V gene: KGHSH, LQKENI. The CDR3 sequence holds 17 residues, the cysteine and phenylalanine included. The entry retains the CDR3 DNA only, 51 bases that are in frame from base 1. CD8 naive samples were CD45RO-negative cells positively selected for CCR7, giving a CD45RA+CCR7+ population that excluded TemRA cells. Healthy HIV-negative adults with no recently reported acute infections or vaccinations were included as donors. Every donor was a Caucasian adult living in Nashville, Tennessee, USA. Blood was obtained by leukapheresis, after which PBMCs were separated by Ficoll-Histopaque density gradient centrifugation and cryopreserved in liquid nitrogen vapor phase. Purity and quantity of every magnetically sorted T cell population were checked by analytical flow cytometry. From each sorted fraction, genomic DNA was isolated and quantified by UV absorbance on a Nanodrop 2000c.

Sequenced material: naive CD8+ T cells sorted from blood. What the cell subset or site label conveys for this sample: CD45RA+CCR7+. The clonotype originates from a young man in good health. The chain links TRBV18 with TRBJ2-2, and 7 bases in between align with TRBD1. CDR3 protein: CASSPRVTGSQTGELFF. The DNA sequence is TGTGCCAGCTCACCGAGGGTGACAGGGTCCCAGACCGGGGAGCTGTTTTTT.